This TCR beta chain was observed in a study of blood T cell repertoires in COVID-19. About the study: Whether acute or convalescent, the COVID-19 samples came from the United States, Italy and Spain. From T cells, B-cell-depleted T cells, or PBMCs came the material, which was cDNA or gDNA.

The CDR3 has 15 amino acids. Trimming took 1 base from V and 3 from J; bases not matched to a gene: 4. The germline CDR1 and CDR2 sequences are SGHNT and YYREEE (reference sequence). This clone was seen a single time. Methods used by the authors: Counts of nucleated cells, estimated from reference gene primer amplification, were obtained. Some clones are missing from TCRdb's copy, which holds only in-frame ones; the method was immunoSEQ multiplex PCR. Clonal size and the V and J genes are those of that table, whereas D and trimming came from the DNA. The sample carries approximately 150,000 clones, approximately 81% recorded once.

The chain has TRBV5-4 and TRBJ1-2, with TRBD1 matching over 9 bases. The TCR sequence derives from a human donor with acute or convalescent COVID-19. The donor label of this sample is uncertain. Sample: peripheral blood. The CDR3, as DNA: TGTGCCAGCAGCTTGTATACAGGGGGCCACTATGGCTACACCTTC. Its protein product is CASSLYTGGHYGYTF.